Below, one T cell receptor beta chain is given with its context. The protocol was immunoSEQ multiplex PCR, while the TCRdb copy is restricted to in-frame clones and leaves out a portion. The sample has 75,000 to 100,000 clones, approximately 90% seen once; the top ten hold around 0.75%. The V gene lost 0 bases and the J gene lost 8 bases, with 23 bases spanning the gap. The germline CDR1 and CDR2 sequences are SGHRS and YFSETQ. This CDR3 spans 17 amino acids. The data are from a study of OX40 agonist ivuxolimab in advanced cancers. Background on the study: Dose-escalation patients suffered from hepatocellular carcinoma, melanoma, renal cell or head and neck cancer.

The TCR originated in an adult with an advanced solid tumor such as melanoma, head and neck, liver or kidney cancer. The sample in question was CD4+ or CD8+ T cells sorted from blood, obtained in a trial of the OX40 agonist ivuxolimab. The chain couples TRBV5-1 to TRBJ1-2, with a weak D call TRBD1 (6 bases). The chain's CDR3 is CASSLAGTLTPAGGYTF. The CDR3 nucleotides are TGCGCCAGCAGCTTGGCCGGGACACTCACTCCTGCAGGGGGCTACACCTTC.